This T cell receptor (beta chain) appears in the sequencing data of a study of T cell repertoires in aging, cancer and after chemotherapy. Remarks on this clonotype: Its antigen remains unknown.

Multiplex touch-down PCR with TRB-A/B primers amplified rearranged V-D-J TRB sequences. MiXCR was run by TCRdb on the multiplex PCR reads, yielding one entry per CDR3 protein. The sample has approximately 600 distinct CDR3 sequences; 25% to 30% are singletons. Germline V gene sequence: CDR1 LGHNA, CDR2 YNFKEQ. Trimming removed 11 bases at V and 2 bases at J, with 16 bases between. There are 13 residues in the CDR3. Broader study findings: Age-matched healthy donors had significantly more diverse, less clonal blood TCR repertoires than untreated cancer patients.

Peripheral blood genomic DNA, not sorted cells or RNA, was the template. This chain joins TRBV4-2 and TRBJ2-7; weak D call: TRBD2 (7 bases). Sequencing was carried out using blood. This receptor was obtained from a human donor with a blood cancer. In DNA form, the CDR3 reads TGTGCCGCAGGGCGGGGGCCAACCTACGAGCAGTACTTC. Its translation: CAAGRGPTYEQYF.